This is a list of T cell receptor beta chains from one sample in a study of identical twins. One entry per CDR3 protein, called by TCRdb with MiXCR from the 5' RACE reads. The sample lists about 240,000 distinct CDR3 sequences; roughly 13% were seen once. These sequences were also reported in another study, on yellow fever vaccine responses in identical twins.

The specimen was memory (CD45RO+) T cells sorted from blood. These receptors were obtained from a woman under 30 in good health. CDR3s leave out the opening cysteine and the closing phenylalanine or tryptophan. Fields, in order: V gene, CDR3 protein.

TRBV7-2,ASSLAGPKQETQY
TRBV6-1,ASVRDVVYSNQPQH
TRBV29-1,SVEWSEKLF
TRBV19,ASSKGDRPKNTEAF
TRBV6-4,ASSESSGATHTQY
TRBV3-1,ASSQVRLADWYTQY
TRBV28,ASVQAGAGGSYEQY
TRBV5-5,ASSLKGTEQY
TRBV4-3,ASSPRTGEPGELF
TRBV7-2,ASSFSGGPNTEAF
TRBV6-6,ASSNGPGQGKF
TRBV3-1,ASGTRTQY
TRBV29-1,SVTPAIEWFYEQY
TRBV2,ASSLRRGDTDTQY
TRBV5-1,ASGETGGSYEQY
TRBV27,ASSLYRGGEQF
TRBV12-3/TRBV12-4,ASRHRDSQGTQY
TRBV11-2,ASSLVGNTGELF
TRBV12-3/TRBV12-4,ASSLVLAGALYEQY
TRBV6-2/TRBV6-3,ASSYSAGAFGNEQF
TRBV20-1,SAPGGYTEAF
TRBV3-1,ASSQSDSNNSPLH
TRBV6-1,ASSANLAYTQY
TRBV6-5,ASSYSNPGDTQY
TRBV7-9,ASSLLGLGLETQY
TRBV15,ATSMGRFTEAF
TRBV5-1,ASSPRDRVINEQF
TRBV29-1,SVVGIGSEAF
TRBV12-3/TRBV12-4,ASIQPLADAYNEQF
TRBV12-3/TRBV12-4,ASSLIVGQTDTQY
TRBV10-1,ASSDQTEETQY
TRBV27,ASSFTRSGGYT
TRBV24-1,ATSDKYGGGAYEQY
TRBV28,ASSLDPFGTQY
TRBV24-1,ATSDADGRDYGYT
TRBV28,ASSFPQTANTEAF
TRBV3-1,ASSQVGTYYEQY
TRBV6-1,ASSEASDRVFDY
TRBV12-3/TRBV12-4,ASSVTPGTSYEQY
TRBV28,ASGSPNTGELF
TRBV30,AWSGTTNEQF
TRBV28,ASTIGDGADGYT
TRBV12-3/TRBV12-4,ASSLDETGSRYEQY
TRBV20-1,SARDQQREATDTQY
TRBV20-1,SAISGRPYTDTQY
TRBV18,ASSPYQVDDTEAF
TRBV28,ASSPSGTESYEQY
TRBV7-3,ASSRDRGAPLH
TRBV3-1,ASSQTRVTGELF
TRBV9,ASSVGGQGALGTEAF
TRBV14,ASSQETPYTSGNTIY
TRBV11-2,ASSDGGASGRRADTQY
TRBV7-2,ASSKQSSGNTIY
TRBV5-1,ASSSGLADPLDEQF
TRBV18,ASSASGRTNTGELF
TRBV20-1,SLTTPPHQY
TRBV28,ASRRRTGFLRETQY
TRBV20-1,THRDLRTGELF
TRBV7-2,ASTKGKGYT
TRBV6-1,ATGQGANTGELF